The sequence of this T cell receptor beta chain was determined in a study of T-cell reconstitution after alpha-beta-depleted transplantation in children (dated by TCRdb to 2016 to 2018). With regard to the full study: T-cell immune reconstitution after TCRalphabeta/CD19-depleted allogeneic hematopoietic cell transplantation in children was quantitatively tracked in the study by means of TCR repertoire profiling.

The library was prepared using PCR. Sequenced using an Illumina HiSeq 2500. TCR library preparation used molecular barcoding, with unique molecular identifiers applied to normalize quantification of the TCRbeta repertoire. Clones were called with MiXCR by TCRdb after fastp trimmed the public reads at Q25, and only in-frame beta chains were retained. Rows merge per CDR3 protein into single entries with the most common DNA and genes. In this sample the table shows around 300,000 distinct CDR3 sequences, around 20% of which occur a single time. Approximately 10% of the sample lies in the top ten. The treatment or condition label, as the study defines it: allogeneic hematopoietic cell transplantation with graft depleted of TCRalphabeta T cells and CD19 B cells. TCRalphabeta/CD19-depleted allogeneic hematopoietic cell grafts were given to the transplant recipients, all of whom were children. Comment on this clonotype: The clone's antigen remains unknown. Base qualities are not at hand, and no much larger clone is one base apart.

The research as a whole found: The apparently early alphabetaT-cell count recovery about two months after transplant was reportedly dependent on only several hundred rapidly expanded clones derived from non-depleted graft cells. Hyperexpanded clone frequencies declined over subsequent months; after one year, T-cell counts and TCRbeta diversity were mostly attributed to newly produced T cells. In some patients, the high TCRbeta diversity seen at day 60 was put down to recipient T cells and intrathymic progenitors that had survived conditioning.

Here the sequenced sample was PBMCs, mostly from graft donor cells, taken 180 days after TCRalphabeta/CD19-depleted stem cell transplant. The TCR comes from a male patient between 10 and 17 years old who had a stem cell transplant for acute lymphoblastic leukemia, so the T cells may come from the graft donor.

The nucleotide sequence reads as follows: TGCAGTGCTAGAGGCAGGGAGGTAGGCAACTATGGCTACACCTTC. Translated, it reads CSARGREVGNYGYTF. The chain was built from TRBV20-1 and TRBJ1-2, and TRBD1 may be the D gene, going by 5 matching bases. The CDR3 runs 15 amino acids, cysteine and phenylalanine included. Of the read, only the CDR3 DNA is kept; its 45 bases are in frame from base 1. Deletion took 1 base off V and 2 bases off J, with a span of 14 bases between the germline ends. Via the germline V gene (reference sequence), CDR1 is DFQATT and CDR2 SNEGSKA.